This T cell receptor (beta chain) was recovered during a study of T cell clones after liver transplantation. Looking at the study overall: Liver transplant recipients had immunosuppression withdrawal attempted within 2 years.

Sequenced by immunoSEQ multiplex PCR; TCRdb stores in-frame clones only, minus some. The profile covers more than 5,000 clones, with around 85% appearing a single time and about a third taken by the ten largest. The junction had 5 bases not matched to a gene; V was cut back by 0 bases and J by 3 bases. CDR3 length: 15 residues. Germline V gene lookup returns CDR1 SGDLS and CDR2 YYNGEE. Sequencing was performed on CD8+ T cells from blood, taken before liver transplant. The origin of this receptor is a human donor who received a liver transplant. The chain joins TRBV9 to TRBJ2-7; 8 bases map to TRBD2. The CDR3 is CASSVGSAGDYEQYF. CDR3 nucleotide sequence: TGTGCCAGCAGCGTAGGATCAGCGGGGGACTACGAGCAGTACTTC.